The 6 T cell receptor beta chains presented below share a single source sample, sequenced in a study of beta chain features in type 1 diabetes. Study outcomes and limitations: In all four CD4+ subsets, TCRB CDR3 length was significantly, moderately reduced in type 1 diabetes.

Expressed TCRB transcripts were sequenced because the entire RNA isolate underwent reverse transcription. Profiling relied on immunoSEQ multiplex PCR, and the TCRdb table lists in-frame clones only, not all of them. The sample consists of roughly 180,000 clones, roughly 7.1% of them appearing once. Antigens of these TCRs are unknown. The material sequenced was central memory CD4+ T cells from blood. The receptor source for this set is a woman aged 40-49 years with type 1 diabetes.

This clone was seen more than once but under ten times. The rearrangement joins TRBV7-9 to TRBJ2-2; tentatively, D is TRBD2 (5 bases). V lost 2 bases to trimming and J lost 6 bases, with 10 bases between them. In germline, CDR1 is SEHNR, CDR2 FQNEAQ (reference sequence). The CDR3 runs to 14 residues. CDR3 coding DNA: TGTGCCAGCAGCTTAATGGAGGCGGCCGGGGAGCTGTTTTTT. This translates into CASSLMEAAGELFF.

The chain employs TRBV9 and TRBJ2-3; tentative D call: TRBD2 (5 bases). V was trimmed by 5 bases and J by 3 bases, leaving 16 bases between them. The CDR3 runs 15 residues. Germline lookup yields CDR1 SGDLS and CDR2 YYNGEE. In nucleotides, the CDR3 is TGTGCCAGCAGTACCGGACTGCCCACGACAGATACGCAGTATTTT. Encoded protein: CASSTGLPTTDTQYF.

The chain links TRBV29-1 to TRBJ2-7; 10 bases agree with TRBD2. Trimming took 7 bases from V and 0 from J; bases not matched to a gene: 6. Germline V lookup: CDR1 SQVTM, CDR2 ANQGSEA. The CDR3 is 14 residues long. This CDR3 is CSASGTSASYEQYF. CDR3 bases: TGCAGCGCTTCCGGGACTAGCGCCTCCTACGAGCAGTACTTC.

The gene calls are TRBV11-2 and TRBJ2-7; weak D call: TRBD2 (7 bases). Germline V lookup: CDR1 SGHAT, CDR2 FQNNGV. The CDR3 consists of 15 residues. V gave up 8 bases and J gave up 2 bases, with 19 bases separating them. CDR3: CASDLGEGGTYEQYF. Here the CDR3 DNA reads TGTGCCAGCGACCTAGGGGAGGGGGGGACCTACGAGCAGTACTTC. Based on the CDR3 plus reference TRBV11-2 and TRBJ2-7, the full variable domain is EAGVAQSPRYKIIEKRQSVAFWCNPISGHATLYWYQQILGQGPKLLIQFQNNGVVDDSQLPKDRFSAERLKGVDSTLKIQPAKLEDSAVYLCASDLGEGGTYEQYFGPGTRLTVT.

In its sample, this clone was seen a few times. V gene TRBV25-1 combines with J gene TRBJ1-1, with TRBD1 matching 8 bases. The CDR3 is 15 residues long. V lost 3 bases to trimming and J lost 5 bases; unmatched junction nucleotides: 8. CDR1 and CDR2 (germline): MGHDK, SYGVNS. CDR3 protein: CASSEGGQGRTEAFF. Here the CDR3 DNA reads TGTGCCAGCAGTGAGGGAGGACAGGGACGAACTGAAGCTTTCTTT.

This clone appeared a few times. V usage is TRBV18 and J usage is TRBJ1-1; 12 positions agree with TRBD1. The CDR3 is made up of 14 amino acids. V lost 4 bases to trimming and J lost 5 bases; unmatched junction nucleotides: 2. CDR1 is KGHSH and CDR2 is LQKENI in the germline V gene. The CDR3 DNA follows: TGTGCCAGCTCACGGGGACAGGGGGCTACTGAAGCTTTCTTT. Protein product: CASSRGQGATEAFF.